This record concerns one TCR beta chain sequence. This clonotype was detected many times. The clone's antigen remains unknown. There are no base qualities to consult, and no much larger clone falls within one base. The source of the sample is a study of early T cells in non-severe SARS-CoV-2 infection (dated by TCRdb to the early 2020s). About the study as a whole: Bulk RNA from unsorted whole blood was used for TCR sequencing, so alpha and beta chains could not be paired.

Libraries were made using 5' RACE. Sequenced using a NextSeq 500. In the TCR library protocol, unique molecular identifiers were attached to individual cDNA molecules to correct for PCR bias and sequencing error. Sequencing covered both TCR alpha and beta chains, and within each sample the abundances of alpha and beta sequences were tightly co-correlated. In the original analysis: Decombinator V4 was used to annotate the V gene, J gene and CDR3 of the TCR sequences. TCRs were defined as expanded if a significant change between any two time points was detected under a Poisson model with p below 0.0001. TCR abundances were normalised to the total number of TCRs sequenced in each sample and reported as counts per million. A search of VDJdb, accessed on 1 November 2021, was run for TCRs annotated to CMV, EBV and SARS-CoV-2, with TCRs annotated for multiple antigens excluded. The public reads were reanalyzed by TCRdb: fastp trimming at Q25, MiXCR alignment, in-frame beta chains only. Identical CDR3 protein sequences are pooled into one entry, listed with their most common genes and DNA. Here the V and J calls rest on TCRdb's processing, not on the authors' analysis. This sample holds 55,000 to 80,000 distinct CDR3 sequences; over 9.5% were observed only once. The ten top clones hold 5.7% of the sample.

General conclusions and limits of the study: VDJdb matching was skewed toward anti-spike CD8 responses and likely underestimated virus-specific expansions by missing private and CD4 specificities.

A case-control design nested within a healthcare worker cohort in London, UK, was used, with weekly nasopharyngeal swab PCR tests and blood sampling performed. Healthcare workers were recruited during the week of the UK lockdown, between 23 and 31 March 2020, and followed weekly for up to 16 weeks. This sequence was found in an adult who was a healthcare worker with PCR-confirmed SARS-CoV-2 infection or an uninfected control (not recorded which). Sequencing used whole blood, obtained at baseline.

The CDR3 protein sequence reads: CASTDSYNQPQHF. The DNA is as follows: TGTGCCAGCACCGACAGCTACAATCAGCCCCAGCATTTT. The rearrangement combines TRBV6-2 or TRBV6-3 with TRBJ1-5; a tentative D match to TRBD1 spans 5 bases. V and J are truncated by 7 bases and 3 bases respectively, leaving an intervening sequence of 10 bases. Per the germline V gene, MNHEY is the CDR1 and SVGEGT is the CDR2. The CDR3 measures 13 amino acids from cysteine to phenylalanine. The read is trimmed to its CDR3 DNA, 39 bases read in frame from base 1.